This TCR beta chain was obtained from a study of T-cell reconstitution after alpha-beta-depleted transplantation in children. V gave up 3 bases and J gave up 3 bases; unmatched junction bases: 5. CDR3 length: 15 residues. CDR1 DFQATT and CDR2 SNEGSKA come from the germline V gene (reference sequence). Researchers prepared the TCRbeta library using unique molecular identifiers, the study reports. TCRdb processed the PCR reads anew with MiXCR; each CDR3 protein has one entry. The data contain some 450,000 distinct CDR3 sequences, around two fifths of them singletons. The receptor's source is a girl under 10 years old with aplastic anemia, due to receive a stem cell transplant. Sequencing was performed on PBMCs, taken before TCRalphabeta/CD19-depleted stem cell transplant. The V gene is TRBV20-1, the J gene TRBJ1-5; TRBD1 matches 10 bases. The DNA for the CDR3 is TGCAGTGCTAGTAGGGGACAGGGGTCCAATCAGCCCCAGCATTTT. Protein sequence: CSASRGQGSNQPQHF.